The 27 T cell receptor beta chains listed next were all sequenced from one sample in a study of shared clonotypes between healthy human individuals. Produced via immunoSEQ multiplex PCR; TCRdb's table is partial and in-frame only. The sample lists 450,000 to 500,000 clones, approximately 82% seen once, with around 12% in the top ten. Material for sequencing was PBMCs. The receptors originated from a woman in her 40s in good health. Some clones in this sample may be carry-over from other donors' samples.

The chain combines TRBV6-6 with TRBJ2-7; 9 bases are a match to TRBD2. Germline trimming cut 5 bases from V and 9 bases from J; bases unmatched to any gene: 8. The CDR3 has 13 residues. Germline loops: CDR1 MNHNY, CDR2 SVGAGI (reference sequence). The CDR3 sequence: CASSPGTSSLQYF. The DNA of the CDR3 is TGTGCCAGCAGTCCCGGGACTAGCAGCTTGCAGTACTTC.

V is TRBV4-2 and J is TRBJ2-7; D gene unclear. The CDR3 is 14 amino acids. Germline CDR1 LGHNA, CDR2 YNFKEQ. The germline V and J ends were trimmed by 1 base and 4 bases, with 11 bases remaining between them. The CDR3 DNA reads TGTGCCAGCAGCCAAGGGGGTAGCAGGTACGAGCAGTACTTC. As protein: CASSQGGSRYEQYF.

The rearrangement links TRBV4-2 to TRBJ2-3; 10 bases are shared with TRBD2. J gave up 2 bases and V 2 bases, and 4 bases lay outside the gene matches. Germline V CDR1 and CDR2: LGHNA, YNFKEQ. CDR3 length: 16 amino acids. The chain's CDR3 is CASSQIAGGPTDTQYF. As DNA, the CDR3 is TGTGCCAGCAGCCAAATAGCGGGAGGCCCCACAGATACGCAGTATTTT.

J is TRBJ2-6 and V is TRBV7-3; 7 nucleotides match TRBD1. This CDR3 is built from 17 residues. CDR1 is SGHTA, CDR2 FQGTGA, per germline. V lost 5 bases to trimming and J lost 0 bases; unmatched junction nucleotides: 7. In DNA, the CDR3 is TGTGCCAGCAGCCCAAATAGGGACAGCTCTGGGGCCAACGTCCTGACTTTC. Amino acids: CASSPNRDSSGANVLTF.

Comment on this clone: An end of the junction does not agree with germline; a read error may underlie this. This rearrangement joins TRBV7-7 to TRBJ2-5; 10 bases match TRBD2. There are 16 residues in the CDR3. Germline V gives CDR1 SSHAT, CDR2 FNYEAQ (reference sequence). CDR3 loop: CASSNGLAGDQETQYF. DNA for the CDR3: TGTGCTAGCAGTAACGGGCTAGCGGGAGACCAAGAGACCCAGTACTTC.

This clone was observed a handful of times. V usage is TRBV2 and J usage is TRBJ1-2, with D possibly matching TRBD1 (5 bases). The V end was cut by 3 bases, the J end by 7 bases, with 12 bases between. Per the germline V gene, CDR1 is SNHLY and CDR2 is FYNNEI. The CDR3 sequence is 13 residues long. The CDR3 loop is CASSDSGYRGYTF. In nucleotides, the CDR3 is TGTGCCAGCAGTGACTCAGGGTATCGTGGCTACACCTTC.

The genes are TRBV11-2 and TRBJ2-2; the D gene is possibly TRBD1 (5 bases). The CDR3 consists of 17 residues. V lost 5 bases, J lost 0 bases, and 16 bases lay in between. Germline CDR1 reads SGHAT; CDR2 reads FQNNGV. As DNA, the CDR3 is TGTGCCAGCAGCCCCTCTTCCTCGACAGCGAACACCGGGGAGCTGTTTTTT. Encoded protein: CASSPSSSTANTGELFF.

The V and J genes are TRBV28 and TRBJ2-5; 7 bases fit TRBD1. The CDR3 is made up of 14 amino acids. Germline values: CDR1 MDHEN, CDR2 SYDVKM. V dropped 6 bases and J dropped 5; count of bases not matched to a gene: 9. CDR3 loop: CASRPTGREETQYF. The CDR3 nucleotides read TGTGCCAGCAGACCGACAGGGCGTGAGGAGACCCAGTACTTC.

CDR3 bases: TGTGCCAGCAGCTTAATAGAGGAGACCCAGTACTTC. Translated, it gives CASSLIEETQYF. The V and J genes are TRBV7-9 and TRBJ2-5; D is unclear. This CDR3 has 12 amino acids. Trimming shortened V by 2 bases and J by 5 bases, and 6 bases separated the two germline ends. Germline-derived CDR1 and CDR2 are SEHNR and FQNEAQ (reference sequence).

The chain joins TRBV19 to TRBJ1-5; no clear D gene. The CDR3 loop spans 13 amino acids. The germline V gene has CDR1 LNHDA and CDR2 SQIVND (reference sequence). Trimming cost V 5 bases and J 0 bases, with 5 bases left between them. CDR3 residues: CASSQNSNQPQHF. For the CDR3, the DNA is TGTGCCAGTAGTCAGAATAGCAATCAGCCCCAGCATTTT. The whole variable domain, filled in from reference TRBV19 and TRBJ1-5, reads DGGITQSPKYLFRKEGQNVTLSCEQNLNHDAMYWYRQDPGQGLRLIYYSQIVNDFQKGDIAEGYSVSREKKESFPLTVTSAQKNPTAFYLCASSQNSNQPQHFGDGTRLSIL.

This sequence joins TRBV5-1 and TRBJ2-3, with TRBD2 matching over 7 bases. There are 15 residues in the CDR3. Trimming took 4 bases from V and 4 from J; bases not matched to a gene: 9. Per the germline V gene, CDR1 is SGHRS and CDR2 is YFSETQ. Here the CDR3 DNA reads TGCGCCAGCAGCGTGGGGGGGGTACCGCCAGATACGCAGTATTTT. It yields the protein CASSVGGVPPDTQYF. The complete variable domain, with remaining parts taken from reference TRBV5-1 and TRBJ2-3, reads KAGVTQTPRYLIKTRGQQVTLSCSPISGHRSVSWYQQTPGQGLQFLFEYFSETQRNKGNFPGRFSGRQFSNSRSEMNVSTLELGDSALYLCASSVGGVPPDTQYFGPGTRLTVL.

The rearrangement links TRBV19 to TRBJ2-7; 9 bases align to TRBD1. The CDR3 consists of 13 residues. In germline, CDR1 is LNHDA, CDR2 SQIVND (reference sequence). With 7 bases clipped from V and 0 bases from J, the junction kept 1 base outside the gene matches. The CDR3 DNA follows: TGTGCCAGTACGGGACAGGGCTCCTACGAGCAGTACTTC. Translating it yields CASTGQGSYEQYF.

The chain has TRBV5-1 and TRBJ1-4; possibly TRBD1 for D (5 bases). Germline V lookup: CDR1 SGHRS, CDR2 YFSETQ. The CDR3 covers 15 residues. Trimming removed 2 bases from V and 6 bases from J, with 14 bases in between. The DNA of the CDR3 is TGCGCCAGCAGCTTCGCGGGGGTGGCGGATGAAAAACTGTTTTTT. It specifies CASSFAGVADEKLFF.

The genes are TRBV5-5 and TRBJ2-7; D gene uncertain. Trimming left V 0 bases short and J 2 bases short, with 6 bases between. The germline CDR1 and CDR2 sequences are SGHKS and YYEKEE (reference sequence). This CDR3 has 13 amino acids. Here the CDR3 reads CASSLARPYEQYF. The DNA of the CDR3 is TGTGCCAGCAGCTTGGCCAGACCCTACGAGCAGTACTTC. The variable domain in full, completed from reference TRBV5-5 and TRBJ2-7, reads DAGVTQSPTHLIKTRGQQVTLRCSPISGHKSVSWYQQVLGQGPQFIFQYYEKEERGRGNFPDRFSARQFPNYSSELNVNALLLGDSALYLCASSLARPYEQYFGPGTRLTVT.

The CDR3 DNA follows: TGCGCCAGCAGCCAAACACCGACGGGACAGACGTTCTTC. Translating gives CASSQTPTGQTFF. The V call is TRBV4-3, the J call TRBJ2-1; 7 nucleotides agree with TRBD1. The CDR3 covers 13 residues. V lost 2 bases, J lost 15 bases, and 10 bases stayed unmatched. Germline-derived CDR1 and CDR2 are LGHNA and YSLEER.

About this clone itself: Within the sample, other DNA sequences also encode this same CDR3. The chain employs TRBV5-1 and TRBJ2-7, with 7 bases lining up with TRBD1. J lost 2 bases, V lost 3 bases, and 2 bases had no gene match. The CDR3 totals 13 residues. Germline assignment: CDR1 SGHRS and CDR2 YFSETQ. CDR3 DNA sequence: TGCGCCAGCAGCTGGGGACAGACCTACGAGCAGTACTTC. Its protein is CASSWGQTYEQYF.

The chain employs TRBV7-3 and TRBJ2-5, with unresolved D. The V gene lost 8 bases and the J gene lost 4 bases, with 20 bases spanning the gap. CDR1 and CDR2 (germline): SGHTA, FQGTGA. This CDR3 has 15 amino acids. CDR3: CASSVGLIRGETQYF. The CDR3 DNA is TGTGCCAGCTCCGTCGGGTTAATCAGAGGAGAGACCCAGTACTTC.

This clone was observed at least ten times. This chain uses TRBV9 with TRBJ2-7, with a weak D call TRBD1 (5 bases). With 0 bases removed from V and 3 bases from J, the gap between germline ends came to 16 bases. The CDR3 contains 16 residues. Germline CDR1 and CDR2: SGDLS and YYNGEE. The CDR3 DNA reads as TGTGCCAGCAGCGTAGTCGGCAGGGTGAAATACTACGAGCAGTACTTC. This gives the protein CASSVVGRVKYYEQYF.

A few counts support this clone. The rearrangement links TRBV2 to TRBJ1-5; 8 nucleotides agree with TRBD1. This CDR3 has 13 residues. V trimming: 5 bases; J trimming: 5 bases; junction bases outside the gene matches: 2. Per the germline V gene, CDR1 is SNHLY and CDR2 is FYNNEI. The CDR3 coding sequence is TGTGCCAGCAGTAAGACAGGGGATCAGCCCCAGCATTTT. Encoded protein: CASSKTGDQPQHF.

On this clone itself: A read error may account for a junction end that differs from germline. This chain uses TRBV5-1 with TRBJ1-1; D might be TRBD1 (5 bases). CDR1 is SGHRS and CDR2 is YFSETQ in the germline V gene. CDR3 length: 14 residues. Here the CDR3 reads CASSLAGGNTEASF. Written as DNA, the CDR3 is TGCGCCAGCAGCTTGGCGGGGGGGAACACTGAAGCTTCCTTT.

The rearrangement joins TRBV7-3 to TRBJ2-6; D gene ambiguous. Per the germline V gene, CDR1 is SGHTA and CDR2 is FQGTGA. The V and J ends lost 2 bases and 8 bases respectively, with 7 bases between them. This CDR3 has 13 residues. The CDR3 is CASSLPATNVLTF. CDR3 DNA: TGTGCCAGCAGCTTACCGGCTACCAACGTCCTGACTTTC.

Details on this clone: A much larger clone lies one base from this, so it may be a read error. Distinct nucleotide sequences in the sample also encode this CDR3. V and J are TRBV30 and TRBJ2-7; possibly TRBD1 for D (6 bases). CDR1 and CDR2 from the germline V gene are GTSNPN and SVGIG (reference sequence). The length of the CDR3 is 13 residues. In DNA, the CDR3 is TGCGCCTGGAGCCGGGACACCCCCTACGAGCAGTACTTC. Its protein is CAWSRDTPYEQYF.

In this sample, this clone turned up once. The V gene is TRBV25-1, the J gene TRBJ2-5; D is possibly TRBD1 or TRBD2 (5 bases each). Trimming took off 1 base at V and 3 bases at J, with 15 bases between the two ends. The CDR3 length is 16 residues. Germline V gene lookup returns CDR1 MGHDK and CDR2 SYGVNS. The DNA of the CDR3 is TGTGCCAGCAGTGAATTAGGGGTAAGGGACGAAGAGACCCAGTACTTC. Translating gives CASSELGVRDEETQYF.

In DNA form, the CDR3 reads TGCGCCAGCAGCTTGGGGGCGGGAAGCTCCTACGAGCAGTACTTC. Its translation: CASSLGAGSSYEQYF. The gene calls are TRBV5-1 and TRBJ2-7; tentative D call: TRBD2 (6 bases). In germline, CDR1 is SGHRS, CDR2 YFSETQ. Trimming took off 0 bases at V and 0 bases at J, with 10 bases between the two ends. CDR3 length equals 15 residues. Complete variable domain (other parts from reference TRBV5-1 and TRBJ2-7): KAGVTQTPRYLIKTRGQQVTLSCSPISGHRSVSWYQQTPGQGLQFLFEYFSETQRNKGNFPGRFSGRQFSNSRSEMNVSTLELGDSALYLCASSLGAGSSYEQYFGPGTRLTVT.

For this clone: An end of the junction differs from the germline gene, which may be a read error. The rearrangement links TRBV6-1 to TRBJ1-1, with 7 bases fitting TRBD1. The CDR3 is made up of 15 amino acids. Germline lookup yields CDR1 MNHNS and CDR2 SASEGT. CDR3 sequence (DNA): TGTGCCAGCAGTTTCGGTAGGGGGCATGACACTGAAGCTCTCTTT. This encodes CASSFGRGHDTEALF.

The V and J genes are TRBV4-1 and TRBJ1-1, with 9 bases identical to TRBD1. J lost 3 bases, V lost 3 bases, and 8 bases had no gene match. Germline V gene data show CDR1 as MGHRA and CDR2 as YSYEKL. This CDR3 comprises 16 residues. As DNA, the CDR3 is TGCGCCAGCAGCCAGGCTCCGGGACAGGGTCACACTGAAGCTTTCTTT. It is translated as CASSQAPGQGHTEAFF.

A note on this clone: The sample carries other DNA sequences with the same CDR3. In DNA, the CDR3 is TGTGCCTGGAGAAAACAAGGGGCCGGAGAAAAACTGTTTTTT. Translated, it gives CAWRKQGAGEKLFF. The gene calls are TRBV30 and TRBJ1-4; D may be TRBD1 (5 bases). CDR1 is GTSNPN, CDR2 SVGIG, per germline (reference sequence). CDR3 length equals 14 residues. Trimming cost V 3 bases and J 8 bases, with 16 bases left between them.